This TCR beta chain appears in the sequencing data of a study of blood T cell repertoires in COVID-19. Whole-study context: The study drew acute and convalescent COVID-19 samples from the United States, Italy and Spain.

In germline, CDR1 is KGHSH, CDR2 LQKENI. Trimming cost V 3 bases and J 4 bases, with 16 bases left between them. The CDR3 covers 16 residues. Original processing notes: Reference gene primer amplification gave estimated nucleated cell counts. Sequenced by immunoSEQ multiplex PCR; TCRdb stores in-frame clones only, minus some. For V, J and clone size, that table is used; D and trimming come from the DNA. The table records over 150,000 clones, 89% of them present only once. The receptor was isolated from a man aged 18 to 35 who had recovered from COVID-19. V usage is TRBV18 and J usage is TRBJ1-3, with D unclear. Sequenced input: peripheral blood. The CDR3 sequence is CASSPQISGVGNTIYF. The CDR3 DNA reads TGTGCCAGCTCACCCCAAATCTCCGGTGTGGGAAACACCATATATTTT.